This T cell receptor (beta chain) derives from a study of blood T cell repertoires in COVID-19. Profiled with immunoSEQ multiplex PCR; TCRdb holds only in-frame clones, not every one. The sample yields roughly 100,000 clones, roughly 76% seen once. Sample: peripheral blood. This clonotype originated in a woman in her sixties or seventies with acute or convalescent COVID-19.

The CDR3, as DNA: TGCGCCAGCAGCGTCCGGCGGGTCGGAGAGACCCAGTACTTC. Translated, it gives CASSVRRVGETQYF. This chain links TRBV5-1 with TRBJ2-5; possible D gene TRBD2, 5 bases. Germline V CDR1 and CDR2: SGHRS, YFSETQ. V dropped 4 bases and J dropped 4 bases, with 14 bases sitting between them. The CDR3 covers 14 residues.